This TCR beta chain came from a study of blood T cell repertoires in COVID-19. Study-wide context: Acute and convalescent COVID-19 samples came from the United States, Italy and Spain.

Authors' analysis steps: For nucleated cells, counts were estimated from reference gene primer amplification. The method was immunoSEQ multiplex PCR; TCRdb's version includes in-frame clones alone and lacks a portion of them. That table is the source of V, J and clone size, and D and trimming were worked out from the DNA. This sample has a few hundred thousand clones; about 85% occur once, and the top ten carry around 3.4%. The CDR3 runs to 16 residues. V lost 4 bases, J lost 2 bases, and 4 bases stayed unmatched. Germline assignment: CDR1 LGHNA and CDR2 YNFKEQ. The sequence was obtained from a woman in her late teens or twenties with acute or convalescent COVID-19. The chain joins TRBV4-2 to TRBJ2-7; TRBD2 matches 14 bases. Specimen: peripheral blood. The CDR3 here is CASSPPGLAGAYEQYF. CDR3 coding DNA: TGTGCCAGCAGCCCACCGGGACTAGCGGGAGCCTACGAGCAGTACTTC.